This T cell receptor (beta chain) stems from a study of T-cell memory formation after mild COVID-19. Findings and caveats of the study: The pre-infection memory compartment contained some responding clones, suggesting cross-reactive memory joined. The main location of contracting CD4+ clones was CM and EM, and that of contracting CD8+ clones was EMRA. A second wave of clones peaked on day 37, and their SARS-CoV-2 specificity went unconfirmed.

Employing constant-segment primers, 5'RACE generated TCR alpha and TCR beta cDNA libraries bearing sample barcodes and UMIs. TCRdb called the 5' RACE reads again in MiXCR, with one record for every CDR3 protein. The sample consists of about 620,000 distinct CDR3 sequences, more than 15% of them appearing once. With regard to this clonotype: Its antigen is still unknown.

From germline, CDR1 is SGHVS and CDR2 FNYEAQ. Trimming left V 1 base short and J 0 bases short, with 11 bases between. The CDR3 totals 16 residues. Material for sequencing was PBMCs or a T cell subset sorted from them (not recorded which). V and J are TRBV7-6 and TRBJ2-3; D perhaps matches TRBD2 (6 bases). The clonotype was recovered from an adult woman who had mild COVID-19 (a few samples of this study predate the infection). Cell type and time point are not known. This CDR3 reads CASSLEWDSSTDTQYF. DNA of the CDR3: TGTGCCAGCAGCTTAGAATGGGACTCTAGCACAGATACGCAGTATTTT.